This TCR beta chain was retrieved from a study of T cells in Graves' hyperthyroidism and ophthalmopathy (dated by TCRdb to the late 2010s). About the study as a whole: To identify distinguishing TCR V-J signatures, a discovery cohort of 100 patients was used, comprising 40 to 45 with Graves' ophthalmopathy and 57 with stable Graves' hyperthyroidism. Whether ophthalmopathy could be predicted prospectively was tested in an independent validation cohort made up of about 18 hyperthyroidism patients plus 17 patients who later progressed to ophthalmopathy. The 95 to 100 discovery patients were randomly divided into training and test sets at a 7:3 ratio. Thyroid tissue and blood T-cell repertoires from roughly 6 Graves' hyperthyroidism patients were also compared in the study. Following sampling, methimazole starting at 30 mg daily was given to hyperthyroidism patients, and high-dose intravenous methylprednisolone was given to ophthalmopathy patients. TCR Vbeta CDR3 sequencing of 135 peripheral blood samples (more than 40 ophthalmopathy, about 80 hyperthyroidism and 17 progressor patients) is reported in the paper. Broader findings and caveats from the paper: During validation, the model predicted progression to ophthalmopathy a median of about 6.3 months ahead of onset, with more than 55% sensitivity and under 85% specificity. Most expanded thyroid clonotypes (frequency above 0.001) were also found in blood, which suggests that blood repertoires may mirror thyroid immune responses. Sample size was not statistically predetermined, and blinding of investigators to group allocation was not performed. A 13 V-J signature model separated ophthalmopathy from stable hyperthyroidism, with around 90% sensitivity and roughly 81% specificity in cross-validation and 80%/75% in testing.

Stable Graves' hyperthyroidism was defined as no progression to ophthalmopathy during 18 months of follow-up. The hyperthyroidism patients were between 18 and 65 years old and newly diagnosed, with a disease duration of less than 2 months. Exclusion was applied to patients with uncontrolled infections, other autoimmune diseases, pregnancy or lactation. Diagnoses relied on clinical symptoms, serum thyroxine and TRAb, thyroid ultrasound and orbital computed tomography. Trizol reagent was used to extract total RNA, and RNA quality was then checked on an Agilent 2100 Bioanalyzer. The germline V and J ends show losses of 5 bases and 6 bases respectively, and no gene match explains 9 bases of the junction. Including cysteine and phenylalanine, the CDR3 has 14 amino acids. This entry keeps only the CDR3 DNA: 42 bases, framed from base 1. CDR1 and CDR2 are read off the germline V gene (reference sequence) as LNHDA and SQIVND.

Comment on this clonotype: Its antigen has not been determined. No qualities accompany the bases; no much larger clone lies one base away.

TCR beta CDR3 regions were amplified from RNA transcripts. A first-round RT-PCR of the TCR CDR3 used the HTBI primer set with the Qiagen OneStep RT-PCR kit. A second multiplex PCR round built the libraries, followed by size selection and purification. The libraries were sequenced on an Illumina HiSeq2000 using paired-end 100 bp reads. In the source study's methods: Raw data were processed with SOAPnuke, discarding reads with adapters, uncalled bases, mean Phred below 15, or no exact constant-primer or identifier match. High-quality paired reads were merged with COPE v1.2.5, and unique nucleotide sequences were defined as clonotypes. Clonotypes were aligned to IMGT TRBV, TRBD and TRBJ reference segments using MiTCR v1.1. Only V-J combinations with frequency above 0.0001, covering 99% to 99.2% of repertoires, were analysed. The TCS score was defined as the ratio of F50 (clonal expansion) to E x V (chaos), calculated using BLOSUM62-based TCRdist between CDR3 peptides within each V-J. Welch's t-statistics and random forest reduced fewer than 600 V-J features to roughly 13, which were used in a naive Bayes classifier (R e1071). TCRdb's own reprocessing of the public reads used fastp at Q25 and MiXCR and kept productive beta chains. Entries that share a CDR3 protein sequence are merged under the most common genes and DNA. The V and J calls come from TCRdb's annotation, not from the publication. This sample comprises a few hundred thousand distinct CDR3 sequences, about half of them detected only once. Together, the top ten hold approximately 8.2% of the sample.

The V and J segments used are TRBV19 and TRBJ1-2; 7 bases in the middle match TRBD1. This clonotype originated in a woman aged 18-29 years with Graves' hyperthyroidism. Donor details come from another sample of the same person, matched by shared clones. Sequencing was done on a sample of peripheral blood or thyroid tissue (not recorded which). The CDR3 has the sequence CASSATPTGDGYTF. The nucleotide sequence is given as TGTGCCAGTAGTGCAACCCCAACAGGGGATGGCTACACCTTC.